The clone carrying this T cell receptor (beta chain) came up a few times. What it recognizes is unknown. CDR1 SGDLS and CDR2 YYNGEE come from the germline V gene. This CDR3 contains 15 residues. The trim removed 2 bases at V and 3 bases at J, leaving 6 bases unmatched. These data come from a study of CD8 T cells in ankylosing spondylitis. Study-wide results and limits: There was a TCR beta motif, made of fewer than 10 highly homologous variants, that appeared characteristic of ankylosing spondylitis blood. There were earlier reports of some motif variants in reactive arthritis synovial fluid and blood.

Quantitative molecular-barcoded 5'-RACE generated the TCR beta libraries. TCRdb analysed the 5' RACE reads with MiXCR anew, one entry per CDR3 protein. The data show hundreds of thousands of distinct CDR3 sequences, roughly 12% seen once. This clonotype was sampled from a male donor with ankylosing spondylitis. The sequencing input was blood, either unsorted or a sorted T cell fraction (not recorded which). The chain combines TRBV9 with TRBJ2-5, with 8 bases matching TRBD1. The CDR3 reads CASSVLGTGEETQYF. The CDR3 DNA is TGTGCCAGCAGCGTTCTTGGGACAGGAGAAGAGACCCAGTACTTC.